This T cell receptor beta chain was captured in a study of shared clonotypes between healthy human individuals. Study results and caveats: Read depth was anticipated to influence clonotype sharing among donors.

Several immunoSEQ plates received, in even portions, the genomic DNA of each subset. In replicate PCRs of unsorted PBMC, about 0.3 ug DNA, tens of thousands of T cell genomes, was used. Measured with immunoSEQ multiplex PCR; TCRdb has only the in-frame clones, and not every one. The sample records about half a million clones, 75% to 85% being singletons. Trimming cost V 0 bases and J 1 base, with 7 bases left between them. Germline CDR1 and CDR2: LNHDA and SQIVND (reference sequence). The CDR3 is made up of 14 amino acids. Comment on this clone: Its antigen is not known.

With unsorted samples, genomic DNA was obtained from some 100 million PBMCs. The source material was PBMCs. The receptor was isolated from a woman aged 40 to 49 in good health. Some clones in this sample may be carry-over from other donors' samples. The chain joins TRBV19 to TRBJ2-7; D gene unclear. CDR3 DNA sequence: TGTGCCAGTAGTATAGAGCCGACATCCTACGAGCAGTACTTC. Translation: CASSIEPTSYEQYF. The variable domain in full, with the rest retrieved from reference TRBV19 and TRBJ2-7, is DGGITQSPKYLFRKEGQNVTLSCEQNLNHDAMYWYRQDPGQGLRLIYYSQIVNDFQKGDIAEGYSVSREKKESFPLTVTSAQKNPTAFYLCASSIEPTSYEQYFGPGTRLTVT.